One T cell receptor beta chain is described in this entry. These data belong to a study of blood T cell repertoires in COVID-19. Across the whole study: Acute and convalescent COVID-19 specimens originated in the United States, Italy and Spain. Sample material is recorded as cDNA or gDNA derived from T cells, B-cell-depleted T cells, or PBMCs.

Libraries were prepared by immunoSEQ multiplex PCR; TCRdb keeps only in-frame clonotypes and omits some of them. There are roughly 200,000 clones in the sample; roughly 89% occur only once, and approximately 4.3% lies in the top ten. Self-reported history from a screening survey and questionnaire set each donor's cohort. Germline CDR1 and CDR2: SGHRS and YFSETQ. This CDR3 comprises 15 residues. The ends lost 4 bases at V and 1 base at J; junction bases unmatched: 6. This clonotype was obtained from a woman aged 25 to 39 with acute COVID-19. What was sequenced was PBMCs or T cells enriched from blood (not recorded which). The J gene is TRBJ2-7, the V gene TRBV5-1, with 9 bases aligning to TRBD1. Here the CDR3 reads CASSGGTGSSYEQYF. The CDR3 DNA reads as TGCGCCAGCAGCGGGGGGACAGGGTCATCCTACGAGCAGTACTTC.